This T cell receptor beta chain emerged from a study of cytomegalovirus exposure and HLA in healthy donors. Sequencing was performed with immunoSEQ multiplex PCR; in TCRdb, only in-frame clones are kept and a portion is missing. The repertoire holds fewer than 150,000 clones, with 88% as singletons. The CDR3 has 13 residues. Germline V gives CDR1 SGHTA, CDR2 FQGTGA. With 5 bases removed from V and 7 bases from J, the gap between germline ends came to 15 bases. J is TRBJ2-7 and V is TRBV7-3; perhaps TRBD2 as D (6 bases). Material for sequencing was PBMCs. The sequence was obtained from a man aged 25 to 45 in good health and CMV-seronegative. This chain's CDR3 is CASSHRESGEQYF. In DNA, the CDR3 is TGTGCCAGCAGCCATCGGGAGTCTGGGGAGCAGTACTTC. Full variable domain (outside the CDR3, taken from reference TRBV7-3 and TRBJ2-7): GAGVSQTPSNKVTEKGKYVELRCDPISGHTALYWYRQSLGQGPEFLIYFQGTGAADDSGLPNDRFFAVRPEGSVSTLKIQRTERGDSAVYLCASSHRESGEQYFGPGTRLTVT.